This section outlines one T cell receptor (beta chain) sequence together with its context. Its specificity is unknown. Since the library was made to target alpha chains, this beta chain is a stray read and its abundance is not meaningful. This CDR3 is 17 amino acids long. The V gene's germline CDR1 is DFQATT and CDR2 SNEGSKA (reference sequence). Germline trimming cut 3 bases from V and 0 bases from J; bases unmatched to any gene: 12. The entry originates in a study of spatial heterogeneity in lung cancer. Regarding time point: sample taken at primary tumor resection. Individually, TCR cDNA molecules were each labelled with a unique molecular identifier. TCRdb processed the 5' RACE reads anew with MiXCR; each CDR3 protein has one entry. The sample lists 600 to 800 distinct CDR3 sequences; around 15% were seen once. Study results and caveats: Regional and ubiquitous nonsynonymous mutations were tracked by counts of regional and ubiquitous expanded TCRs, respectively. Expanded intratumoral alpha and beta TCR counts tracked tumor mutation counts.

V and J are TRBV20-1 and TRBJ2-7, with TRBD2 identical over 9 bases. This sequence was found in a male donor with early-stage non-small cell lung cancer. Sequencing used lung tumor tissue, obtained at surgery. The CDR3 sequence is CSASTVSGSRTSYEQYF. The CDR3 DNA is TGCAGTGCTAGCACAGTTAGCGGGAGCCGGACCTCCTACGAGCAGTACTTC.